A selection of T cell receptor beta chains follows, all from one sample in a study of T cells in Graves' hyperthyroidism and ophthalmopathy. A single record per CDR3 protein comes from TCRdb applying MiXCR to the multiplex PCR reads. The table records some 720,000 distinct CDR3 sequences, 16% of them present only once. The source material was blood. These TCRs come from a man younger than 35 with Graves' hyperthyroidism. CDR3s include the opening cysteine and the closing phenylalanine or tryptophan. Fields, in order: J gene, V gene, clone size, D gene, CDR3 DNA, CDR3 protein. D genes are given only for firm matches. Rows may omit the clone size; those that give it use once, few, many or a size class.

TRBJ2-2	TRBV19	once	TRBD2	TGTGCCAGTAGTATACTAGCGGCGAACACCGGGGAGCTGTTTTTT	CASSILAANTGELFF
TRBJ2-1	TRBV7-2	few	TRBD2	TGTGCCAGCAGCTTTCCCCTAGCGGGAGTCAATGAGCAGTTCTTC	CASSFPLAGVNEQFF
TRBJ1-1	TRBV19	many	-	TGTGCCAGTAGTACCTTAGAGTTCCAAGTACTCACTGAAGCTTTCTTT	CASSTLEFQVLTEAFF
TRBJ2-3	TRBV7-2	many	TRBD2	TGTGCCAGCAGCTCGGCCCGGACTAGCGGGATGGCAGATACGCAGTATTTT	CASSSARTSGMADTQYF
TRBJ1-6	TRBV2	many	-	TGTGCCAGCAGTGACCGGACGGCTAATTCACCCCTCCACTTT	CASSDRTANSPLHF
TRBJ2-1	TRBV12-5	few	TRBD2	TGTGCTAGTGGTTTGGTAAGGGGAGCGGGAGGCGTAAATGAGCAGTTCTTC	CASGLVRGAGGVNEQFF
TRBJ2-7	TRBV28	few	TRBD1	TGTGCCAGCAGACCAGCCGGGACAGGGGTTCTCGAGCAGTACTTC	CASRPAGTGVLEQYF
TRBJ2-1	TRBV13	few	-	TGTGCCAGCAGCCCGCGGGACAGCCTTAGGGGCAATGAGCAGTTCTTC	CASSPRDSLRGNEQFF
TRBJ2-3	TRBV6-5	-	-	TGTGCCAGCAAAGGACCCACTAGGCCAGATACGCAGTATTTT	CASKGPTRPDTQYF
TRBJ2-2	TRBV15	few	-	TGTGCCACCAGCAGAGTTCCGGGGTCGAACACCGGGGAGCTGTTTTTT	CATSRVPGSNTGELFF
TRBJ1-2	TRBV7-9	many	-	TGTGCCAGCAGCCCAGGACATTTCAACTATGGCTACACCTTC	CASSPGHFNYGYTF
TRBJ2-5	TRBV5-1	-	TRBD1	TGCGCCGGCAGCCCTACAGGGGAAGAGACCCAGTACTTC	CAGSPTGEETQYF
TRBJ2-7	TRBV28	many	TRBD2	TGTGCCAGCAGTTTATTTGTGTCTAGCGGGTCATCATACGAGCAGTACTTC	CASSLFVSSGSSYEQYF
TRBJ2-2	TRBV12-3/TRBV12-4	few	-	TGTGCCAGCACCAAAGCCAAGACTAGACGGAACACCGGGGAGCTGTTTTTT	CASTKAKTRRNTGELFF
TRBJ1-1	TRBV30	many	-	TGTGCCTGGAGTTTTGCGGCTAGTGAAGCTTTCTTT	CAWSFAASEAFF
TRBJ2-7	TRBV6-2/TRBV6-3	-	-	TGTGCCAGCAGTTACTCGGCTAGCGCACACGAGCAGTACTTC	CASSYSASAHEQYF
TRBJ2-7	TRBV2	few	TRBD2	TGTGCCAGCAGTGGGCCCGGCGGGAGAACCTACGAGCAGTACTTC	CASSGPGGRTYEQYF
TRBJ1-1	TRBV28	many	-	TGTGCCAGCAGTTTAACAAGCATGAACACTGAAGCTTTCTTT	CASSLTSMNTEAFF
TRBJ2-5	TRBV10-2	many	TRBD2	TGCGCCAGCATCTCGTCGGGGGGTGCGGGTCCGGAGACCCAGTACTTC	CASISSGGAGPETQYF
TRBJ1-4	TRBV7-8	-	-	TGTGCCAGCAGCCCGACGAGAATGACTAATGAAAAACTGTTTTTT	CASSPTRMTNEKLFF
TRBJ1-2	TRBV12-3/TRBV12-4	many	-	TGTGCCAGCAGTTTCCGGTTGCCGAACTATGGCTACACCTTC	CASSFRLPNYGYTF
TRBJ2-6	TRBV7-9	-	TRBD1	TGTGCCAGCAGCTTAGCGCTACAGGGGATGTTAGGGGCCAACGTCCTGACTTTC	CASSLALQGMLGANVLTF